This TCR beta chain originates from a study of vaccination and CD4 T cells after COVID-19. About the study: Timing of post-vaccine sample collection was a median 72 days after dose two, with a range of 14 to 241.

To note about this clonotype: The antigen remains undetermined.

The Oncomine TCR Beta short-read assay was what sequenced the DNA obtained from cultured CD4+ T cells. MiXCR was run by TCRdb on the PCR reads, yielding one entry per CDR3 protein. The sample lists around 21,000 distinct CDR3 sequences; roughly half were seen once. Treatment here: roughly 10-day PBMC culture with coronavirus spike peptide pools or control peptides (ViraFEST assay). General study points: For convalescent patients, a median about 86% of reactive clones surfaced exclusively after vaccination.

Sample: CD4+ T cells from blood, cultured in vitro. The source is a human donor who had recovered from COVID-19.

The CDR3 loop is CASSPDRGGYGYTF. The CDR3 region has the DNA TGTGCCAGCAGTCCAGACAGGGGTGGATACGGCTACACCTTC. This rearrangement joins TRBV6-1 to TRBJ1-2; TRBD1 matches at 8 bases. V shed 5 bases and J 8 bases; nucleotides not matched to a gene: 10. This CDR3 comprises 14 residues. Germline values: CDR1 MNHNS, CDR2 SASEGT.